The rows below give T cell receptor beta chains drawn from one sample of a study of technical replicates of blood from several donors. Assay used: immunoSEQ multiplex PCR; TCRdb lists only in-frame clones, some missing. The sample has over 50,000 clones; around 85% are singletons. The sample taken for sequencing was PBMCs. Source of these receptors: a human donor in good health. Some clones in this sample may be carry-over from other donors' samples. Both conserved end residues are part of each CDR3. D genes are given only for firm matches. Part of the rows lack a size; the others show once, few, many or a class for expanded clones.

V gene: TRBV6-1; D gene: TRBD1; clone size: -; J gene: TRBJ1-2; CDR3 DNA: TGTGCCAGCAGTCGACAGGGACTGGAGGGCTACACCTTC; CDR3 protein: CASSRQGLEGYTF
V gene: TRBV7-9; D gene: -; clone size: -; J gene: TRBJ2-3; CDR3 DNA: TGTGCCAGCAGCCCGGGGATAGGCACAGATACGCAGTATTTT; CDR3 protein: CASSPGIGTDTQYF
V gene: TRBV4-1; D gene: -; clone size: -; J gene: TRBJ2-2; CDR3 DNA: TGCGCCAGCAGCCCATCGAACACCGGGGAGCTGTTTTTT; CDR3 protein: CASSPSNTGELFF
V gene: TRBV7-9; D gene: TRBD1; clone size: once; J gene: TRBJ1-5; CDR3 DNA: TGTGCCAGCAGCTTCGGCCAGGGGGAGAATCAGCCCCAGCATTTT; CDR3 protein: CASSFGQGENQPQHF
V gene: TRBV29-1; D gene: -; clone size: -; J gene: TRBJ1-2; CDR3 DNA: TGCAGCGTTGAACGCAGGGTGAAGAGTGGCTACACCTTC; CDR3 protein: CSVERRVKSGYTF
V gene: TRBV6-1; D gene: -; clone size: -; J gene: TRBJ2-5; CDR3 DNA: TGTGCCAGCAGACAGGGCCCGGAGACCCAGTACTTC; CDR3 protein: CASRQGPETQYF
V gene: TRBV4-2; D gene: -; clone size: -; J gene: TRBJ2-5; CDR3 DNA: TGTGCCAGCAGCCAAGGACCAGACTGGCAAGAGACCCAGTACTTC; CDR3 protein: CASSQGPDWQETQYF
V gene: TRBV4-3; D gene: -; clone size: once; J gene: TRBJ2-7; CDR3 DNA: TGCGCCAGCAGCCAAGAAAGTGTCGGCGAGCAGTACTTC; CDR3 protein: CASSQESVGEQYF
V gene: TRBV27; D gene: TRBD1; clone size: -; J gene: TRBJ1-5; CDR3 DNA: TGTGCCAGCAGTTTATCGGCAGGGGGCGCGAATCAGCCCCAGCATTTT; CDR3 protein: CASSLSAGGANQPQHF
V gene: TRBV27; D gene: TRBD2; clone size: -; J gene: TRBJ2-1; CDR3 DNA: TGTGCCAGCAGTTTACCGGTTTCTAGCGGGACTCGATACAATGAGCAGTTCTTC; CDR3 protein: CASSLPVSSGTRYNEQFF
V gene: TRBV27; D gene: -; clone size: -; J gene: TRBJ1-2; CDR3 DNA: TGTGCCAGCAGTTCCCACAGGGTTCGGAACTATGGCTACACCTTC; CDR3 protein: CASSSHRVRNYGYTF
V gene: TRBV7-2; D gene: TRBD2; clone size: -; J gene: TRBJ2-1; CDR3 DNA: TGTGCCAGCAGGCCGACTAGCGGGAGCTACAATGAGCAGTTCTTC; CDR3 protein: CASRPTSGSYNEQFF
V gene: TRBV5-8; D gene: -; clone size: -; J gene: TRBJ2-7; CDR3 DNA: TGTGCCAGCAGCTTGGCGGACGAGCAGTACTTC; CDR3 protein: CASSLADEQYF
V gene: TRBV6-5; D gene: -; clone size: -; J gene: TRBJ1-1; CDR3 DNA: TGTGCCACCAGGGCCCCTGACACTGAAGCTTTCTTT; CDR3 protein: CATRAPDTEAFF
V gene: TRBV2; D gene: -; clone size: -; J gene: TRBJ1-5; CDR3 DNA: TGTGCCAGCAGGCTTCGTGGGGCAGGGGTGGGAAGCAATCAGCCCCAGCATTTT; CDR3 protein: CASRLRGAGVGSNQPQHF
V gene: TRBV6-1; D gene: TRBD2; clone size: -; J gene: TRBJ2-7; CDR3 DNA: TGTGCCAGCAGCGTTACGTTAGCGGGAGGCTACGAGCAGTACTTC; CDR3 protein: CASSVTLAGGYEQYF
V gene: TRBV5-6; D gene: TRBD1; clone size: -; J gene: TRBJ2-7; CDR3 DNA: TGTGCCAGCAGTTACGGACAGGGCCCCTACGAGCAGTACTTC; CDR3 protein: CASSYGQGPYEQYF
V gene: TRBV6-5; D gene: -; clone size: -; J gene: TRBJ2-7; CDR3 DNA: TGTGCCAGCCGTGCGGGGACAGACTACGAGCAGTACTTC; CDR3 protein: CASRAGTDYEQYF
V gene: TRBV27; D gene: -; clone size: few; J gene: TRBJ1-6; CDR3 DNA: TGTGCCAGCAGTCCTAGGGGAAACTCCTATAATTCACCCCTCCACTTT; CDR3 protein: CASSPRGNSYNSPLHF
V gene: TRBV27; D gene: -; clone size: once; J gene: TRBJ2-2; CDR3 DNA: TGTGCCAGCGGACGGGGGAACACCGGGGAGCTGTTTTTT; CDR3 protein: CASGRGNTGELFF
V gene: TRBV5-4; D gene: TRBD1; clone size: -; J gene: TRBJ2-5; CDR3 DNA: TGTGCCAGCAGCTCCGACAGGGGGCTTCAAGAGACCCAGTACTTC; CDR3 protein: CASSSDRGLQETQYF
V gene: TRBV27; D gene: -; clone size: -; J gene: TRBJ2-2; CDR3 DNA: TGTGCCAGCAGTTTATCCCCGGGGACCGGGGAGCTGTTTTTT; CDR3 protein: CASSLSPGTGELFF